A selection of T cell receptor beta chains follows, all from one sample in a study of response to subunit inactivated influenza vaccine. TCRdb passed the RT-PCR reads through MiXCR, listing each CDR3 protein once. The profile shows about 500,000 distinct CDR3 sequences, about 17% of them singletons. The sample consisted of CD4+ T cells sorted from PBMCs, taken around 2 years after vaccination. These receptors all come from a man between 45 and 75 years old who received an inactivated influenza vaccine. Both conserved end residues are part of each CDR3. Fields, in order: J gene, V gene, clone size, D gene, CDR3 protein, CDR3 DNA. A D gene is named only where the DNA matches it firmly. Part of the rows lack a size; the others show once, few, many or a class for expanded clones.

J gene: TRBJ2-7
V gene: TRBV18
clone size: NA
D gene: TRBD1
CDR3 protein: CASSPLGSGQGLREQYF
CDR3 DNA: TGTGCCAGCTCACCACTAGGCTCGGGACAGGGTTTACGGGAGCAGTACTTC

J gene: TRBJ1-1
V gene: TRBV3-1
clone size: few
D gene: NA
CDR3 protein: CASSQDLGTSGAFF
CDR3 DNA: TGTGCCAGCAGCCAAGATTTGGGGACTTCGGGGGCTTTCTTT

J gene: TRBJ1-1
V gene: TRBV7-9
clone size: NA
D gene: TRBD1
CDR3 protein: CASSLSFGTVKNTEAFF
CDR3 DNA: TGTGCCAGCAGCTTGTCCTTCGGGACAGTAAAAAACACTGAAGCTTTCTTT

J gene: TRBJ1-2
V gene: TRBV5-1
clone size: NA
D gene: TRBD1
CDR3 protein: CASSLVGQGDGYTF
CDR3 DNA: TGCGCCAGCAGCTTGGTGGGACAGGGCGACGGCTACACCTTC

J gene: TRBJ1-5
V gene: TRBV20-1
clone size: few
D gene: NA
CDR3 protein: CSAHPGVNQPQHF
CDR3 DNA: TGCAGTGCTCACCCCGGGGTCAATCAGCCCCAGCATTTT

J gene: TRBJ1-5
V gene: TRBV20-1
clone size: NA
D gene: TRBD1
CDR3 protein: CSAPQGAAQPQHF
CDR3 DNA: TGCAGTGCTCCGCAGGGGGCGGCGCAGCCCCAGCATTTT

J gene: TRBJ2-7
V gene: TRBV7-6
clone size: NA
D gene: TRBD1
CDR3 protein: CASSLGDRGEQYF
CDR3 DNA: TGTGCCAGCAGCTTAGGGGACAGGGGCGAGCAGTACTTC

J gene: TRBJ2-7
V gene: TRBV24-1
clone size: few
D gene: NA
CDR3 protein: CATSDPGGGGDEQYF
CDR3 DNA: TGTGCCACCAGTGATCCGGGAGGCGGGGGCGACGAGCAGTACTTC

J gene: TRBJ2-2
V gene: TRBV7-2
clone size: NA
D gene: NA
CDR3 protein: CASREAGELFF
CDR3 DNA: TGTGCCAGCAGGGAGGCCGGGGAGCTGTTTTTT

J gene: TRBJ1-2
V gene: TRBV9
clone size: NA
D gene: NA
CDR3 protein: CASSVVDRTPRYGYTF
CDR3 DNA: TGTGCCAGCAGCGTAGTTGACAGAACACCCCGCTATGGCTACACCTTC

J gene: TRBJ2-4
V gene: TRBV10-3
clone size: NA
D gene: TRBD1
CDR3 protein: CAISEGDGQGLAKNIQYF
CDR3 DNA: TGTGCCATCAGTGAGGGGGATGGACAGGGGCTAGCCAAAAACATTCAGTACTTC

J gene: TRBJ2-2
V gene: TRBV15
clone size: few
D gene: NA
CDR3 protein: CATSRFSGELFF
CDR3 DNA: TGTGCCACCAGCAGATTCTCCGGGGAGCTGTTTTTT

J gene: TRBJ2-1
V gene: TRBV2
clone size: few
D gene: NA
CDR3 protein: CASRARDGAYNEQFF
CDR3 DNA: TGTGCCAGCAGGGCCCGGGACGGGGCCTACAATGAGCAGTTCTTC

J gene: TRBJ1-4
V gene: TRBV12-3/TRBV12-4
clone size: few
D gene: NA
CDR3 protein: CASSLSFSGTENEKLFF
CDR3 DNA: TGTGCCAGCAGTTTAAGCTTCTCCGGGACCGAGAATGAAAAACTGTTTTTT

J gene: TRBJ1-1
V gene: TRBV6-2/TRBV6-3
clone size: few
D gene: NA
CDR3 protein: CASIRDTGEAFF
CDR3 DNA: TGTGCCAGCATCCGTGACACCGGTGAAGCTTTCTTT

J gene: TRBJ2-1
V gene: TRBV4-2
clone size: many
D gene: TRBD2
CDR3 protein: CASSQNLAGAYNEQFF
CDR3 DNA: TGTGCCAGCAGCCAGAATCTAGCGGGAGCTTACAATGAGCAGTTCTTC

J gene: TRBJ2-2
V gene: TRBV20-1
clone size: NA
D gene: TRBD1
CDR3 protein: CSAYRDRGTGELFF
CDR3 DNA: TGCAGTGCTTACCGGGACAGGGGCACCGGGGAGCTGTTTTTT

J gene: TRBJ2-1
V gene: TRBV11-3
clone size: NA
D gene: NA
CDR3 protein: CASSFMAEHEQFF
CDR3 DNA: TGTGCCAGCAGCTTTATGGCGGAGCATGAGCAGTTCTTC

J gene: TRBJ2-7
V gene: TRBV6-4
clone size: NA
D gene: TRBD2
CDR3 protein: CASSDSGLAGAYEQYF
CDR3 DNA: TGTGCCAGCAGTGACTCGGGCCTAGCGGGAGCCTACGAGCAGTACTTC

J gene: TRBJ2-5
V gene: TRBV20-1
clone size: NA
D gene: TRBD1
CDR3 protein: CSAGQDSGTQYF
CDR3 DNA: TGCAGTGCGGGACAGGACTCCGGGACCCAGTACTTC

J gene: TRBJ2-7
V gene: TRBV18
clone size: many
D gene: NA
CDR3 protein: CASSPSLEAYEQYF
CDR3 DNA: TGTGCCAGCTCACCATCGTTAGAGGCCTACGAGCAGTACTTC

J gene: TRBJ2-7
V gene: TRBV6-2/TRBV6-3
clone size: NA
D gene: NA
CDR3 protein: CASSYQLQTYEQYF
CDR3 DNA: TGTGCCAGCAGTTACCAGCTCCAGACCTACGAGCAGTACTTC

J gene: TRBJ2-7
V gene: TRBV15
clone size: few
D gene: NA
CDR3 protein: CATSRDSFGDMYEQYF
CDR3 DNA: TGTGCCACCAGCAGAGATTCGTTCGGGGACATGTACGAGCAGTACTTC

J gene: TRBJ1-1
V gene: TRBV7-3
clone size: few
D gene: NA
CDR3 protein: CASSLGGGLSEAFF
CDR3 DNA: TGTGCCAGCAGCTTAGGAGGGGGATTAAGTGAAGCTTTCTTT

J gene: TRBJ1-5
V gene: TRBV19
clone size: few
D gene: NA
CDR3 protein: CASSTLPQGDYQPQHF
CDR3 DNA: TGTGCCAGTAGTACCCTTCCACAGGGCGACTATCAGCCCCAGCATTTT

J gene: TRBJ2-1
V gene: TRBV7-9
clone size: NA
D gene: NA
CDR3 protein: CASSRIGASWVNEQFF
CDR3 DNA: TGTGCCAGCAGCCGAATAGGGGCTAGCTGGGTGAATGAGCAGTTCTTC

J gene: TRBJ2-7
V gene: TRBV20-1
clone size: NA
D gene: NA
CDR3 protein: CSARRGASAYEQYF
CDR3 DNA: TGCAGTGCTAGAAGGGGGGCTTCTGCCTACGAGCAGTACTTC

J gene: TRBJ2-7
V gene: TRBV3-1
clone size: few
D gene: NA
CDR3 protein: CASSQGAQRSYEQYF
CDR3 DNA: TGTGCCAGCAGCCAAGGTGCACAGCGCTCCTACGAGCAGTACTTC

J gene: TRBJ2-4
V gene: TRBV14
clone size: many
D gene: NA
CDR3 protein: CASSQRGAKNIQYF
CDR3 DNA: TGTGCCAGCAGCCAGCGGGGAGCCAAAAACATTCAGTACTTC

J gene: TRBJ2-3
V gene: TRBV10-3
clone size: few
D gene: TRBD2
CDR3 protein: CAISDQAGNLDTQYF
CDR3 DNA: TGTGCCATCAGTGACCAAGCGGGAAATCTAGATACGCAGTATTTT

J gene: TRBJ2-1
V gene: TRBV24-1
clone size: many
D gene: TRBD1
CDR3 protein: CATSGKQGALVNEQFF
CDR3 DNA: TGTGCCACCAGTGGAAAACAGGGGGCCTTGGTCAATGAGCAGTTCTTC

J gene: TRBJ1-5
V gene: TRBV2
clone size: few
D gene: TRBD1
CDR3 protein: CASSDQGGNQPQHF
CDR3 DNA: TGTGCCAGCAGTGACCAGGGGGGTAATCAGCCCCAGCATTTT

J gene: TRBJ2-2
V gene: TRBV10-3
clone size: few
D gene: TRBD1
CDR3 protein: CAISPTGGDTGELFF
CDR3 DNA: TGTGCCATCAGTCCCACAGGGGGCGACACCGGGGAGCTGTTTTTT

J gene: TRBJ1-1
V gene: TRBV7-9
clone size: NA
D gene: TRBD1
CDR3 protein: CASSAGTGGENTEAFF
CDR3 DNA: TGTGCCAGCAGCGCAGGGACAGGGGGGGAGAACACTGAAGCTTTCTTT

J gene: TRBJ2-7
V gene: TRBV5-1
clone size: few
D gene: NA
CDR3 protein: CASSLDSGQYF
CDR3 DNA: TGCGCCAGCAGTCTCGACAGCGGGCAGTACTTC

J gene: TRBJ2-3
V gene: TRBV12-3/TRBV12-4
clone size: few
D gene: TRBD2
CDR3 protein: CASSLRLADTDTQYF
CDR3 DNA: TGTGCCAGCAGTCTAAGACTAGCGGACACAGATACGCAGTATTTT

J gene: TRBJ1-5
V gene: TRBV29-1
clone size: few
D gene: NA
CDR3 protein: CSVGQNSNQPQHF
CDR3 DNA: TGCAGCGTTGGGCAGAATAGCAATCAGCCCCAGCATTTT

J gene: TRBJ2-1
V gene: TRBV7-2
clone size: NA
D gene: TRBD2
CDR3 protein: CASSPPNGRWNEQFF
CDR3 DNA: TGTGCCAGCAGCCCCCCAAACGGGAGGTGGAATGAGCAGTTCTTC

J gene: TRBJ2-2
V gene: TRBV15
clone size: NA
D gene: TRBD1
CDR3 protein: CATSRVFLGQGDTGELFF
CDR3 DNA: TGTGCCACCAGCAGAGTATTCCTTGGACAGGGGGACACCGGGGAGCTGTTTTTT